This T cell receptor beta chain was found in a study of control samples from healthy donors and cancer patients. TCRdb's table, derived via immunoSEQ multiplex PCR, lists solely in-frame clones and lacks some. This sample yields about 51,000 clones, of which about 80% are seen a single time; over 9.5% belongs to the top ten. V trimming: 3 bases; J trimming: 9 bases; junction bases outside the gene matches: 9. CDR1 is SGHAT, CDR2 FQNNGV, per germline. The CDR3 runs to 15 residues. This clone was counted between two and nine times. The sequencing input was blood. This TCR was recovered from a man aged 65 to 85 in good health. The chain links TRBV11-2 to TRBJ2-1; 9 bases fit TRBD2. This CDR3 reads CASSFSSGGGSEQFF. The CDR3 DNA reads as TGTGCCAGCAGCTTTAGTAGCGGGGGAGGGAGTGAGCAGTTCTTC.